A single sample gave rise to the 21 T cell receptor beta chains below, sequenced in a study of cytomegalovirus exposure and HLA in healthy donors. A multiplex PCR was run with 60 Vbeta primers and 13 Jbeta primers. The protocol was immunoSEQ multiplex PCR, while the TCRdb copy is restricted to in-frame clones and leaves out a portion. The sample yields about 120,000 clones, over 8.5% seen once. The sample comprised PBMCs. Every receptor here comes from a woman between 40 and 55 years old in good health and CMV-seropositive.

This chain uses TRBV7-9 with TRBJ1-1; D uncertain. Germline V gives CDR1 SEHNR, CDR2 FQNEAQ (reference sequence). The CDR3 totals 14 residues. With 2 bases removed from V and 6 bases from J, the gap between germline ends came to 13 bases. Written as DNA, the CDR3 is TGTGCCAGCAGCTTACGGTTGGAGCTCCCTGAAGCTTTCTTT. Protein product: CASSLRLELPEAFF.

The chain combines TRBV7-8 with TRBJ1-4, with 8 positions matching TRBD1. Germline values: CDR1 SGHVS, CDR2 FQNEAQ. The J segment lost 6 bases and the V segment lost 2 bases, leaving 2 bases of the junction unmatched. The CDR3 runs to 14 residues. The CDR3 sequence is CASSLQGADEKLFF. The CDR3 DNA sequence: TGTGCCAGCAGCTTACAGGGGGCGGATGAAAAACTGTTTTTT. The complete variable domain, with remaining parts taken from reference TRBV7-8 and TRBJ1-4, reads GAGVSQSPRYKVAKRGQDVALRCDPISGHVSLFWYQQALGQGPEFLTYFQNEAQLDKSGLPSDRFFAERPEGSVSTLKIQRTQQEDSAVYLCASSLQGADEKLFFGSGTQLSVL.

This clone turned up a few times. V and J are TRBV15 and TRBJ2-4, with D perhaps matching TRBD1 (6 bases). Trimming stripped 0 bases from V and 9 bases from J, with 15 bases between. This CDR3 is built from 15 residues. Per the germline V gene, CDR1 is LNHNV and CDR2 is YYDKDF (reference sequence). The CDR3 sequence is CATSRERSGVGIQYF. CDR3 sequence (DNA): TGTGCCACCAGCAGAGAAAGATCAGGGGTCGGCATTCAGTACTTC.

The chain is built from TRBV19 and TRBJ1-1; no clear D gene. From germline, CDR1 is LNHDA and CDR2 SQIVND (reference sequence). This CDR3 contains 11 residues. V lost 6 bases to trimming and J lost 1 base, with 3 bases between them. CDR3 DNA: TGTGCCAGTAGACAGAACACTGAAGCTTTCTTT. Protein: CASRQNTEAFF.

This clone was found a few times. V usage is TRBV5-6 and J usage is TRBJ2-3, with 9 positions matching TRBD1. The CDR3 extends over 16 amino acids. V lost 4 bases, J lost 1 base, and 7 bases stayed unmatched. CDR1 is SGHDT and CDR2 is YYEEEE in the germline V gene. The CDR3 coding sequence is TGTGCCAGCAGCCCCTTAGGGGACAGGGGCACAGATACGCAGTATTTT. Protein sequence: CASSPLGDRGTDTQYF.

The CDR3 nucleotides read TGTGCCAGCACCTACCTTACAATGGAGGGCTACACCTTC. It yields the protein CASTYLTMEGYTF. This chain uses TRBV7-9 with TRBJ1-2; no firm D call. Germline-derived CDR1 and CDR2 are SEHNR and FQNEAQ (reference sequence). The CDR3 is 13 residues long. The ends were cut back, 7 bases at V and 8 bases at J, with 17 bases in the middle.

The chain combines TRBV15 with TRBJ1-5; possibly TRBD1 for D (6 bases). This CDR3 is 12 amino acids long. CDR1 is LNHNV and CDR2 is YYDKDF in the germline V gene (reference sequence). V shed 5 bases and J shed 5 bases, with 7 bases lying between them. The CDR3 protein is CATSHRDQPQHF. The CDR3, as DNA: TGTGCCACCAGCCACAGGGATCAGCCCCAGCATTTT.

This clone was observed a few times. The V call is TRBV5-4, the J call TRBJ1-2, with 8 bases aligning to TRBD1. V trimming: 4 bases; J trimming: 8 bases; junction bases outside the gene matches: 10. The CDR3 is made up of 14 amino acids. Germline values: CDR1 SGHNT, CDR2 YYREEE (reference sequence). In DNA, the CDR3 is TGTGCCAGCAGCGCGGGACAGGTCCTAAGGGGCTACACCTTC. Translation gives CASSAGQVLRGYTF. Filled out from reference TRBV5-4 and TRBJ1-2, the complete variable domain reads ETGVTQSPTHLIKTRGQQVTLRCSSQSGHNTVSWYQQALGQGPQFIFQYYREEENGRGNFPPRFSGLQFPNYSSELNVNALELDDSALYLCASSAGQVLRGYTFGSGTRLTVV.

This clone turned up a few times. The chain uses TRBV29-1 and TRBJ1-1; D remains unclear. CDR1 and CDR2 from the germline V gene are SQVTM and ANQGSEA. V lost 6 bases, J lost 4 bases, and 12 bases lay in between. There are 12 residues in the CDR3. DNA for the CDR3: TGCAGCGTCGAGGCTGTGGGCACTGAAGCTTTCTTT. Protein: CSVEAVGTEAFF.

This clone was detected a few times. The chain recombines TRBV18 with TRBJ1-5, with D perhaps TRBD1 (5 bases). Germline values: CDR1 KGHSH, CDR2 LQKENI. The CDR3 consists of 18 residues. V lost 3 bases to trimming and J lost 1 base, with 19 bases between them. The chain's CDR3 is CASSPLGAGPYSNQPQHF. The DNA for the CDR3 is TGTGCCAGCTCACCGCTTGGGGCAGGGCCATACAGCAATCAGCCCCAGCATTTT.

In its sample, this clone was seen a few times. The CDR3 here is CAWSEAGPCEQYF. The CDR3 nucleotides read TGTGCCTGGAGTGAAGCGGGGCCCTGCGAGCAGTACTTC. The chain carries TRBV30 and TRBJ2-7; 7 bases are a match to TRBD2. J gave up 6 bases and V 1 base, and 6 bases lay outside the gene matches. The germline V gene has CDR1 GTSNPN and CDR2 SVGIG (reference sequence). The CDR3 consists of 13 residues.

The chain couples TRBV15 to TRBJ2-5; D ambiguous. This CDR3 comprises 14 residues. Looked up from germline, CDR1 is LNHNV and CDR2 is YYDKDF (reference sequence). V shed 3 bases and J shed 0 bases, with 8 bases lying between them. CDR3: CATSRASNQETQYF. In DNA form, the CDR3 reads TGTGCCACCAGCAGGGCATCGAACCAAGAGACCCAGTACTTC.

Only a few counts were recorded for this clone. CDR3 nucleotides: TGTGCCACCAGGAGGGGGGGGGCAATGAACACTGAAGCTTTCTTT. The encoded protein is CATRRGGAMNTEAFF. This rearrangement joins TRBV28 to TRBJ1-1, with a tentative D call TRBD1 (6 bases). The V end lost 10 bases, the J end lost 0 bases, and 18 bases lay between the germline ends. Germline CDR1 is MDHEN and CDR2 is SYDVKM. CDR3 length equals 15 residues.

The chain carries TRBV7-9 and TRBJ1-4; the match to TRBD1 covers 8 bases. This CDR3 spans 15 amino acids. Germline loops: CDR1 SEHNR, CDR2 FQNEAQ (reference sequence). V dropped 1 base and J dropped 6; count of bases not matched to a gene: 4. CDR3 coding DNA: TGTGCCAGCAGCTTAGGTGCAGGGGGCGATGAAAAACTGTTTTTT. This sequence encodes CASSLGAGGDEKLFF.

In this sample, this clone turned up a few times. J is TRBJ1-3 and V is TRBV27; a possible D gene is TRBD1 (5 bases). In germline, CDR1 is MNHEY, CDR2 SMNVEV (reference sequence). The CDR3 loop spans 15 amino acids. V was clipped by 3 bases and J by 4 bases, with 13 bases between them. CDR3 sequence (DNA): TGTGCCAGCAGTTTCGGCGGGGGAAGCGGAAACACCATATATTTT. As protein: CASSFGGGSGNTIYF.

This chain links TRBV18 with TRBJ1-1, with TRBD1 matching 7 bases. CDR3 length: 13 amino acids. The germline V gene has CDR1 KGHSH and CDR2 LQKENI. The J segment lost 3 bases and the V segment lost 3 bases, leaving 1 base of the junction unmatched. For the CDR3, the DNA is TGTGCCAGCTCACCGGGGACAGACACTGAAGCTTTCTTT. Amino acid sequence: CASSPGTDTEAFF.

This clone showed up just a few times. This chain uses TRBV5-6 with TRBJ2-1; D gene unclear. Germline loops: CDR1 SGHDT, CDR2 YYEEEE. V lost 4 bases to trimming and J lost 1 base, with 6 bases between them. This CDR3 comprises 13 residues. The CDR3 here is CASSPGSYNEQFF. CDR3 bases: TGTGCCAGCAGCCCCGGGTCCTACAATGAGCAGTTCTTC. Drawing the rest from reference TRBV5-6 and TRBJ2-1, the complete variable domain is DAGVTQSPTHLIKTRGQQVTLRCSPKSGHDTVSWYQQALGQGPQFIFQYYEEEERQRGNFPDRFSGHQFPNYSSELNVNALLLGDSALYLCASSPGSYNEQFFGPGTRLTVL.

This clone was seen a handful of times. The chain uses TRBV30 and TRBJ2-1, with 12 nucleotides matching TRBD1. The V gene end was trimmed by 2 bases and the J gene end by 2 bases; junction bases not matched to a gene: 4. This CDR3 region has 16 residues. Germline V gene lookup returns CDR1 GTSNPN and CDR2 SVGIG (reference sequence). The CDR3 coding sequence is TGTGCCTGGAGTTCTCGGGACAGGGGGCCCTACAATGAGCAGTTCTTC. Translating gives CAWSSRDRGPYNEQFF.

The V call is TRBV10-3, the J call TRBJ2-2, with D possibly matching TRBD1 (5 bases). The CDR3 is 13 residues long. CDR1 is ENHRY and CDR2 is SYGVKD in the germline V gene. V lost 10 bases to trimming and J lost 0 bases, with 9 bases between them. The CDR3 DNA sequence: TGTGCCACCGGACACGCGAACACCGGGGAGCTGTTTTTT. Residues: CATGHANTGELFF.

The chain couples TRBV6-6 to TRBJ1-5, with 9 positions matching TRBD1. The CDR3 extends over 16 amino acids. J was trimmed by 4 bases and V by 4 bases; bases with no gene match: 8. From germline, CDR1 is MNHNY and CDR2 SVGAGI (reference sequence). CDR3 amino acids: CASSLYDRGFNQPQHF. CDR3 DNA: TGTGCCAGCAGTTTATATGACAGGGGGTTTAATCAGCCCCAGCATTTT.

The chain recombines TRBV19 with TRBJ1-5; TRBD1 is a possible D gene (5 bases). The germline gives CDR1 LNHDA, CDR2 SQIVND (reference sequence). Between the trimmed V and J ends, which lost 0 bases and 2 bases, there was a span of 17 bases. CDR3 length: 18 amino acids. The CDR3 DNA follows: TGTGCCAGTAGTATAGATTCAAGGAGGGGATGGGGCAATCAGCCCCAGCATTTT. It specifies CASSIDSRRGWGNQPQHF.